These 21 T cell receptor beta chains came from one sample sequenced in a study of T cells in women clearing cervical HPV infection (dated by TCRdb to 2017 to 2018). Libraries were constructed by the immunoSEQ multiplex PCR assay. This immuneACCESS table, as held by TCRdb, lists in-frame sequences with V and J called but not all clones. Of the missing ones, under half trace to an unresolved V gene in checked studies; the others have no known cause. The sample has tens of thousands of clones on record. In total, the top ten clones hold around 1.3% of the sample. The sequenced sample was blood buffy coat. These receptors came from a woman between 18 and 70 years old with a cervical HPV16 infection that either progressed to CIN3+ or cleared (not recorded which).

As regards this clone: The read finishes 3 residues shy of the CDR3 end, and the germline J gene is used to complete it. J is TRBJ2-1 and V is TRBV28; 13 bases agree with TRBD2. Germline V gives CDR1 MDHEN, CDR2 SYDVKM. CDR3 size: 15 residues. J lost 6 bases, V lost 4 bases, and 3 bases had no gene match. The covered CDR3 bases are TGTGCCAGCAGTTCACTAGCGGGAGGGATCAATGAG. Its translation is CASSSLAGGINE. In full, the CDR3 reads CASSSLAGGINEQFF.

With respect to this clone: The read ends 3 residues before the CDR3 terminus; that terminus is restored from the germline J gene. The chain joins TRBV2 to TRBJ1-1, with D maybe TRBD1 (6 bases). Germline V gene sequence: CDR1 SNHLY, CDR2 FYNNEI. Trimming took 6 bases from V and 4 from J, leaving 18 bases between them. The CDR3 has 15 residues. The CDR3 protein is CASRSIRQGSTEAFF. The part of the CDR3 DNA that was read is TGTGCCAGCAGGTCGATCAGGCAGGGGAGCACTGAA.

To note about this clone: The CDR3 goes on 3 residues after the read ends, and that part is filled in from the germline J gene. V gene TRBV10-1 combines with J gene TRBJ1-2; D is undetermined. CDR1 and CDR2 (germline): WNHNN, SYGVQD (reference sequence). The CDR3 extends over 12 amino acids. The sequenced CDR3 bases are TGCGCCAGCAGTGAGTCTTTCGGGGAC. As protein: CASSESFGD. The entire CDR3 reads CASSESFGDYTF.

Concerning this clone: The sequence runs out 3 residues before the end of the CDR3; the remainder is reconstructed from the germline J gene. The chain is built from TRBV10-1 and TRBJ2-1; TRBD1 agrees at 7 bases. The J segment lost 7 bases and the V segment lost 4 bases, leaving 10 bases of the junction unmatched. CDR3 size: 15 residues. Per germline, CDR1 WNHNN and CDR2 SYGVQD (reference sequence). The covered CDR3 bases are TGCGCCAGCAGTGGCGCAGGGGGTCTCGGGAATGAG. Translating gives CASSGAGGLGNE. The entire CDR3 reads CASSGAGGLGNEQFF.

Comment on this clone: The sequenced fragment ends 3 residues before the CDR3 boundary, so the rest is inferred from the germline J gene. The chain couples TRBV2 to TRBJ1-1; 8 nucleotides line up with TRBD1. Looked up from germline, CDR1 is SNHLY and CDR2 is FYNNEI. With 5 bases clipped from V and 6 bases from J, the junction kept 5 bases outside the gene matches. The CDR3 is 13 residues long. The chain's CDR3 is CASSRDRTSEAFF. The CDR3 DNA, read in part, is TGTGCCAGCAGTAGGGACAGGACTTCTGAA.

For this clone: The CDR3 goes on 3 residues after the read ends, and that part is filled in from the germline J gene. The chain recombines TRBV19 with TRBJ2-2; 8 bases are a match to TRBD1. This CDR3 spans 14 amino acids. V lost 7 bases and J lost 6; bases outside the gene matches: 7. The germline gives CDR1 LNHDA, CDR2 SQIVND (reference sequence). CDR3 sequence: CASTADRGSGELFF. The sequenced part of the CDR3 DNA is TGTGCCAGTACTGCAGACAGGGGCTCCGGGGAG.

In regard to this clone: The CDR3 end falls 3 residues outside the read, so it is completed with the germline J gene. The V gene is TRBV5-6, the J gene TRBJ1-4, with TRBD1 matching 9 bases. From germline, CDR1 is SGHDT and CDR2 YYEEEE. The CDR3 runs to 15 residues. With V trimmed by 1 base and J by 4 bases, 2 bases remained unmatched. CDR3 amino acids: CASSLRQGVNEKLFF. The CDR3 DNA, read in part, is TGTGCCAGCAGCTTGCGACAGGGGGTTAATGAAAAA.

Worth noting for this clone: The CDR3 is cut off 3 residues early in the read; its end comes from the germline J gene. The chain joins TRBV20-1 to TRBJ2-3; D uncertain. Trimming took 5 bases from V and 2 from J, leaving 20 bases between them. Germline loops: CDR1 DFQATT, CDR2 SNEGSKA (reference sequence). There are 16 residues in the CDR3. CDR3: CSAANSELPHTDTQYF. The CDR3 bases that were read are TGCAGTGCTGCTAATTCCGAGCTTCCCCACACAGATACG.

The CDR3: CASSAAGETQYF. The sequenced CDR3 bases are TGCGCCAGCAGTGCCGCGGGAGAGACC. The chain has TRBV10-1 and TRBJ2-5; a weak D match, TRBD2 (5 bases). Coverage ceases 3 residues before the CDR3 finishes, and the germline J gene fills in the end. The CDR3 extends over 12 amino acids. Germline V lookup: CDR1 WNHNN, CDR2 SYGVQD (reference sequence). Trimming left V 4 bases short and J 4 bases short, with 7 bases between.

A note on this clone: The sequenced fragment ends 3 residues before the CDR3 boundary, so the rest is inferred from the germline J gene. This chain connects TRBV7-3 to TRBJ1-2, with D tentatively TRBD1 (5 bases). Germline V gene lookup returns CDR1 SGHTA and CDR2 FQGTGA. The CDR3 runs to 15 residues. V was trimmed by 4 bases and J by 7 bases, leaving 19 bases between them. The CDR3 spells CASSSTSTGRGGYTF. The sequenced part of the CDR3 DNA is TGTGCCAGCAGCTCCACCTCCACTGGTAGGGGTGGC.

Remarks on this clone: The observed sequence ends 3 residues before the CDR3 terminus, with the missing tail filled in from the germline J gene. The chain carries TRBV10-3 and TRBJ2-3; 7 bases are a match to TRBD1. Trimming took 6 bases from V and 3 from J; bases not matched to a gene: 12. The CDR3 consists of 16 residues. In germline, CDR1 is ENHRY, CDR2 SYGVKD. CDR3 protein: CAISPTGSKGTDTQYF. CDR3 DNA (partial): TGTGCCATCAGCCCGACAGGGTCCAAGGGAACAGATACG.

As concerns this clone: Read sequence stops 3 residues before the CDR3 end, and the germline J gene provides the missing end. This chain joins TRBV5-6 and TRBJ1-2; maybe TRBD1 (6 bases). The CDR3 has 13 residues. CDR1 and CDR2 from the germline V gene are SGHDT and YYEEEE. CDR3 DNA (partial): TGTGCCAGCAGCCGCCAGGGGCGCGAAGGC. This gives the protein CASSRQGREG. The full CDR3 sequence reads CASSRQGREGYTF. The entire variable domain, with the rest obtained from reference TRBV5-6 and TRBJ1-2, is as follows: DAGVTQSPTHLIKTRGQQVTLRCSPKSGHDTVSWYQQALGQGPQFIFQYYEEEERQRGNFPDRFSGHQFPNYSSELNVNALLLGDSALYLCASSRQGREGYTFGSGTRLTVV.

The covered CDR3 bases are TGTGCCAGCAGAATAGGGTCAGGGGGAGACGAAAAG. Translated: CASRIGSGGDEK. The entire CDR3 protein reads CASRIGSGGDEKLFF. The chain links TRBV7-2 to TRBJ2-2; 7 bases line up with TRBD1. Read sequence stops 3 residues before the CDR3 end, and the germline J gene provides the missing end. Germline V gene lookup returns CDR1 SGHTA and CDR2 FQGNSA. The CDR3 is 15 amino acids.

CDR3 amino acids: CASSPPLAGGPGDETQYF. CDR3 DNA, as far as it was read: TGTGCCAGCTCACCACCGCTAGCGGGAGGGCCGGGGGACGAGACC. The rearrangement links TRBV18 to TRBJ2-5, with 12 bases matching TRBD2. The observed sequence ends 3 residues before the CDR3 terminus, with the missing tail filled in from the germline J gene. The germline V gene has CDR1 KGHSH and CDR2 LQKENI. After removal of 0 bases from V and 5 bases from J, the junction contained 10 bases not matched to a gene. The CDR3 is made up of 18 amino acids.

With regard to this clone: The read falls 3 residues short of the CDR3 end, and the missing part is taken from the germline J gene. The chain employs TRBV19 and TRBJ2-2, with 9 bases identical to TRBD1. Germline-derived CDR1 and CDR2 are LNHDA and SQIVND (reference sequence). With V trimmed by 4 bases and J by 4 bases, 7 bases remained unmatched. The CDR3 spans 16 residues. This chain's CDR3 is CASSTLTGGATGELFF. The sequenced part of the CDR3 DNA is TGTGCCAGTAGTACTTTGACAGGGGGTGCCACCGGGGAG.

The sequenced CDR3 bases are TGTGCCAGTAGTGATATCGGGAATGAAAAA. This gives the protein CASSDIGNEK. The CDR3 as a whole reads CASSDIGNEKLFF. The chain employs TRBV19 and TRBJ1-4; no clear D gene. The sequence runs out 3 residues before the end of the CDR3; the remainder is reconstructed from the germline J gene. The CDR3 contains 13 residues. The ends were cut back, 5 bases at V and 5 bases at J, with 9 bases in the middle. Germline loops: CDR1 LNHDA, CDR2 SQIVND (reference sequence).

Notes on this clone: The sequence runs out 3 residues before the end of the CDR3; the remainder is reconstructed from the germline J gene. The chain recombines TRBV5-1 with TRBJ1-2, with D maybe TRBD1 (6 bases). Germline loops: CDR1 SGHRS, CDR2 YFSETQ. This CDR3 contains 15 residues. CDR3 sequence: CASSSESGRGAVYTF. The sequenced part of the CDR3 DNA is TGCGCCAGCAGCTCCGAATCGGGCAGGGGTGCTGTC.

About this clone itself: The read is 3 residues too short to cover the CDR3 end, so that end is filled in from the germline J gene. The genes are TRBV28 and TRBJ2-3; D might be TRBD2 (7 bases). V was clipped by 7 bases and J by 3 bases, with 17 bases between them. This CDR3 comprises 15 residues. Germline V lookup: CDR1 MDHEN, CDR2 SYDVKM. The CDR3 sequence: CASIKGGVATDTQYF. CDR3 bases read: TGTGCCAGCATCAAAGGGGGGGTCGCGACAGATACG. Combining the CDR3 with reference TRBV28 and TRBJ2-3 gives the whole variable domain DVKVTQSSRYLVKRTGEKVFLECVQDMDHENMFWYRQDPGLGLRLIYFSYDVKMKEKGDIPEGYSVSREKKERFSLILESASTNQTSMYLCASIKGGVATDTQYFGPGTRLTVL.

Concerning this clone itself: With the read ending 3 residues before the CDR3 end, the germline J gene is used to fill in that end. This rearrangement joins TRBV20-1 to TRBJ1-2; 8 positions agree with TRBD1. The CDR3 loop spans 15 amino acids. Per germline, CDR1 DFQATT and CDR2 SNEGSKA (reference sequence). V shed 0 bases, J shed 4 bases, and the junction held 7 bases outside the gene matches. CDR3 DNA, as far as it was read: TGCAGTGCTAGAGATCAGGACAGGGTCGCCTATGGC. This gives the protein CSARDQDRVAYG. The whole CDR3 protein reads CSARDQDRVAYGYTF.

As for this clone: Coverage ceases 3 residues before the CDR3 finishes, and the germline J gene fills in the end. The chain uses TRBV2 and TRBJ1-6, with TRBD1 identical over 11 bases. Looked up from germline, CDR1 is SNHLY and CDR2 is FYNNEI. This CDR3 region has 18 residues. J was trimmed by 7 bases and V by 4 bases; bases with no gene match: 12. The CDR3 loop reads CASSAPPGQGAYNSPLHF. The CDR3 bases that were read are TGTGCCAGCAGTGCCCCCCCAGGACAGGGGGCTTACAATTCACCC.

Here the CDR3 reads CASSQGGETEAFF. Partial CDR3 DNA: TGTGCCAGCAGCCAAGGGGGTGAGACTGAA. The chain couples TRBV7-9 to TRBJ1-1, with D possibly TRBD1 on 6 matching bases. Sequencing ends 3 residues short of the CDR3 end; the germline J gene provides the rest. The CDR3 has 13 amino acids. In germline, CDR1 is SEHNR, CDR2 FQNEAQ (reference sequence). Trimming shortened V by 5 bases and J by 5 bases, and 12 bases separated the two germline ends.